This T cell receptor (beta chain) was obtained from a study of T-cell memory formation after mild COVID-19. Trimming stripped 0 bases from V and 3 bases from J, with 8 bases between. The germline gives CDR1 MGHRA, CDR2 YSYEKL. The CDR3 has 14 amino acids. One entry per CDR3 protein, called by TCRdb with MiXCR from the 5' RACE reads. The sample has 300,000 to 350,000 distinct CDR3 sequences; 19% are singletons. The sample comprised PBMCs or a T cell subset sorted from them (not recorded which). The chain is built from TRBV4-1 and TRBJ1-1, with D perhaps TRBD1 (5 bases). This TCR came from a man in his late teens or twenties who had mild COVID-19 (a few samples of this study predate the infection). Cell type and time point are not known. The chain's CDR3 is CASSQDPRDTEAFF. For the CDR3, the DNA is TGCGCCAGCAGCCAAGACCCCAGGGACACTGAAGCTTTCTTT.